The 12 T cell receptor beta chains listed next were all sequenced from one sample in a study of blood T cell repertoires in COVID-19. Method: immunoSEQ multiplex PCR; TCRdb's copy keeps in-frame clones and lacks some. The sample shows 110,000 or so clones, 70% to 90% of them seen only once. Sequenced material: peripheral blood. These receptors were obtained from a woman between 65 and 79 years old who had recovered from COVID-19.

The chain employs TRBV2 and TRBJ2-5; 7 bases align to TRBD2. CDR3 length: 12 residues. CDR1 and CDR2 (germline): SNHLY, FYNNEI. Germline trimming cut 8 bases from V and 5 bases from J; bases unmatched to any gene: 5. For the CDR3, the DNA is TGTGCCAGCGGGGGGGTCGGGGAGACCCAGTACTTC. Its protein is CASGGVGETQYF. Full variable domain (remainder filled in from reference TRBV2 and TRBJ2-5): EPEVTQTPSHQVTQMGQEVILRCVPISNHLYFYWYRQILGQKVEFLVSFYNNEISEKSEIFDDQFSVERPDGSNFTLKIRSTKLEDSAMYFCASGGVGETQYFGPGTRLLVL.

The chain joins TRBV5-6 to TRBJ1-6, with 8 bases aligning to TRBD1. Germline-derived CDR1 and CDR2 are SGHDT and YYEEEE. Losses at the gene ends were 6 bases for V and 9 bases for J; bases not matched to a gene: 14. CDR3 length equals 16 residues. The CDR3 region has the DNA TGTGCCAGCACCGATTATCGAACAGGGGGGAGTTCACCCCTCCACTTT. This codes for CASTDYRTGGSSPLHF.

This chain joins TRBV9 and TRBJ2-3, with D possibly matching TRBD1 (6 bases). Germline V gives CDR1 SGDLS, CDR2 YYNGEE. The CDR3 covers 18 residues. The germline V and J ends were trimmed by 3 bases and 5 bases, with 25 bases remaining between them. The CDR3 sequence is CASSARGSRRAWGDTQYF. As DNA, the CDR3 is TGTGCCAGCAGCGCGAGGGGGTCCCGGAGAGCATGGGGAGATACGCAGTATTTT.

V is TRBV29-1 and J is TRBJ2-5, with TRBD1 identical over 10 bases. Germline assignment: CDR1 SQVTM and CDR2 ANQGSEA. The CDR3 is made up of 13 amino acids. The junction had 4 bases not matched to a gene; V was cut back by 7 bases and J by 2 bases. The DNA of the CDR3 is TGCAGCGGCCTGGGACAGGGGCAAGAGACCCAGTACTTC. Its translation is CSGLGQGQETQYF.

The rearrangement joins TRBV4-3 to TRBJ1-6; 7 positions agree with TRBD1. V lost 0 bases to trimming and J lost 10 bases; unmatched junction nucleotides: 6. The V gene's germline CDR1 is LGHNA and CDR2 YSLEER. The CDR3 length is 15 residues. The chain's CDR3 is CASSQDGRGRSPLHF. CDR3 in DNA: TGCGCCAGCAGCCAAGATGGAAGGGGGCGGTCACCCCTCCACTTT.

The rearrangement uses TRBV24-1 and TRBJ1-4, with TRBD1 identical over 7 bases. CDR3 length: 13 amino acids. Germline V gives CDR1 KGHDR, CDR2 SFDVKD. The V and J ends lost 5 bases and 8 bases, in that order; junction bases with no gene match: 4. CDR3 protein: CATSGDSTEKLFF. The DNA of the CDR3 is TGTGCCACCAGTGGGGACAGCACCGAAAAACTGTTTTTT.

This clone was observed a few times. This sequence joins TRBV7-8 and TRBJ2-7; TRBD2 agrees at 12 bases. Germline CDR1 and CDR2: SGHVS and FQNEAQ. Unmatched junction bases numbered 7, after V lost 4 bases and J lost 3 bases. CDR3 length equals 16 residues. CDR3: CASSSLAGGPLYEQYF. DNA for the CDR3: TGTGCCAGCAGCTCCCTAGCGGGGGGGCCGCTCTACGAGCAGTACTTC. The entire variable domain, with the rest obtained from reference TRBV7-8 and TRBJ2-7, is as follows: GAGVSQSPRYKVAKRGQDVALRCDPISGHVSLFWYQQALGQGPEFLTYFQNEAQLDKSGLPSDRFFAERPEGSVSTLKIQRTQQEDSAVYLCASSSLAGGPLYEQYFGPGTRLTVT.

This clone was observed a handful of times. The chain joins TRBV24-1 to TRBJ2-3; the D is unclear. V lost 4 bases to trimming and J lost 1 base, with 8 bases between them. This CDR3 comprises 14 residues. The germline CDR1 and CDR2 sequences are KGHDR and SFDVKD. CDR3 amino acids: CATSDPQGTDTQYF. The CDR3 DNA is TGTGCCACCAGTGACCCCCAGGGCACAGATACGCAGTATTTT.

DNA of the CDR3: TGTGCCTGGAGCCATCGAGTTCAAGAGACCCAGTACTTC. Residues: CAWSHRVQETQYF. This chain connects TRBV30 to TRBJ2-5; unclear D gene. The CDR3 consists of 13 residues. Germline CDR1 GTSNPN, CDR2 SVGIG (reference sequence). Trimming left V 3 bases short and J 2 bases short, with 10 bases between.

V gene TRBV20-1 combines with J gene TRBJ1-6, with a weak D call TRBD1 (5 bases). Germline loops: CDR1 DFQATT, CDR2 SNEGSKA (reference sequence). The CDR3 runs to 16 residues. V dropped 3 bases and J dropped 6 bases, with 18 bases sitting between them. Here the CDR3 DNA reads TGCAGTGCTAGTAGGGGTACGGGGACTCCTAATTCACCCCTCCACTTT. Residues: CSASRGTGTPNSPLHF.

This clone was detected a few times. CDR3 DNA sequence: TGTGCCAGCTCACCACCGACGACTAGCGGGGGACCTTGGGGCACAGATACGCAGTATTTT. It codes for CASSPPTTSGGPWGTDTQYF. V usage is TRBV18 and J usage is TRBJ2-3; 12 nucleotides agree with TRBD2. Germline V gene data show CDR1 as KGHSH and CDR2 as LQKENI. Unmatched junction bases numbered 11, after V lost 0 bases and J lost 1 base. The CDR3 covers 20 residues.

This chain uses TRBV7-6 with TRBJ1-6, with D possibly matching TRBD1 (6 bases). The V and J ends lost 5 bases and 8 bases respectively, with 13 bases between them. The germline V gene encodes CDR1 SGHVS and CDR2 FNYEAQ. The CDR3 spans 14 residues. This CDR3 reads CASSLQGGHSPLHF. CDR3 sequence (DNA): TGTGCCAGCAGCCTACAGGGCGGGCATTCACCCCTCCACTTT. Full variable domain (remainder filled in from reference TRBV7-6 and TRBJ1-6): GAGVSQSPRYKVTKRGQDVALRCDPISGHVSLYWYRQALGQGPEFLTYFNYEAQQDKSGLPNDRFSAERPEGSISTLTIQRTEQRDSAMYRCASSLQGGHSPLHFGNGTRLTVT.